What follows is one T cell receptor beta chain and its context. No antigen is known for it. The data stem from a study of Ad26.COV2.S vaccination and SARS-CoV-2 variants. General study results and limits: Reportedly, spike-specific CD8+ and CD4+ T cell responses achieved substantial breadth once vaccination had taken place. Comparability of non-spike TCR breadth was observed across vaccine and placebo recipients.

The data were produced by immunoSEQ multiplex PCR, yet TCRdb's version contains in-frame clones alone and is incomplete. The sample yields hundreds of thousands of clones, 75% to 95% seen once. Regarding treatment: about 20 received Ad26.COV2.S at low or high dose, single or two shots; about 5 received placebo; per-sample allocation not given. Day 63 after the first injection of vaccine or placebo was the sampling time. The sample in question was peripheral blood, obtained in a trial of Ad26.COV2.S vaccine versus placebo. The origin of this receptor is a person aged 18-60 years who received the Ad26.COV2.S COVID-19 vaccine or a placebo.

The CDR3 coding sequence is TGCGCCAGCAGCCAAGGGGAGACAGGGCCTGGGTATACGCAGTATTTT. Translation gives CASSQGETGPGYTQYF. V and J are TRBV4-1 and TRBJ2-3, with 7 bases aligning to TRBD1. Trimming took 1 base from V and 7 from J; bases not matched to a gene: 11. The germline V gene encodes CDR1 MGHRA and CDR2 YSYEKL. The CDR3 loop spans 16 amino acids.